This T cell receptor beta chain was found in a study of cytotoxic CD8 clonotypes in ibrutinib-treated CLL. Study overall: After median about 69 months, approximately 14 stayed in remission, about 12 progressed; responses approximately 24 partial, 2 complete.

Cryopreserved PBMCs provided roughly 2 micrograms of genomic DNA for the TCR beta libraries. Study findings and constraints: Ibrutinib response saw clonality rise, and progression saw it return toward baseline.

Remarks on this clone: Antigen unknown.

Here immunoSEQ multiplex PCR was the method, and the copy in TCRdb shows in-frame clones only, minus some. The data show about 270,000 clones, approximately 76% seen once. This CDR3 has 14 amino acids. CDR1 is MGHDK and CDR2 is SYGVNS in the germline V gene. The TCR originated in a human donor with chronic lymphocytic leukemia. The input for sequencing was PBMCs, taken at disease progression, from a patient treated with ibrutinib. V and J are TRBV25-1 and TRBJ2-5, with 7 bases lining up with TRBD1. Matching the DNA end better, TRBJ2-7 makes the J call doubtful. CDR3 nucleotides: TGTGCCAGCAGGAGGGGGCTGGAGGCCCACGAGCAGTACTTC. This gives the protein CASRRGLEAHEQYF.